The text below deals with one T cell receptor (beta chain). In the authors' methods: Amplifying reference gene primers gave estimates of nucleated cell counts. Data came from immunoSEQ multiplex PCR; TCRdb stores just in-frame clones and leaves some out. V and J calls and clone size follow that table, whereas D and trimming were derived from the DNA. The top ten clones hold 0.95% to 1.1% of a sample with roughly 340,000 clones, around 89% of them seen once. This specimen belongs to a study of blood T cell repertoires in COVID-19. Study details: T cells, B-cell-depleted T cells, or PBMCs supplied cDNA or gDNA.

Germline values: CDR1 SGHTA, CDR2 FQGNSA. There are 15 residues in the CDR3. Trimming left V 4 bases short and J 5 bases short, with 14 bases between. Participants' own reports of clinical history determined their cohort assignment. Recovery among Cohort 3 donors was established by two negative PCRs, clearance, or symptom resolution. The rearrangement joins TRBV7-2 to TRBJ1-4; TRBD1 might be the D (6 bases). The TCR comes from a young man who had recovered from COVID-19. The sequencing input was PBMCs or T cells enriched from blood (not recorded which). CDR3 DNA sequence: TGTGCCAGCAGCTCGCAGACAGGTTCCAATGAAAAACTGTTTTTT. Its translation: CASSSQTGSNEKLFF.